This paragraph reports one T cell receptor (beta chain). CDR3 length equals 17 residues. Germline V gene lookup returns CDR1 SQVTM and CDR2 ANQGSEA. V was clipped by 0 bases and J by 1 base; unmatched bases: 9. This sample stems from a study of blood T cell repertoires in COVID-19. Here immunoSEQ multiplex PCR was the method, and the copy in TCRdb shows in-frame clones only, minus some. This table holds approximately 400,000 clones, approximately 89% found once. Recovered participants had two consecutive negative NP/OP PCR tests, healthcare professional clearance, or symptom resolution. Sequenced: PBMCs or T cells enriched from blood (not recorded which). The source of this sequence is a man aged 25 to 40 who had recovered from COVID-19. V usage is TRBV29-1 and J usage is TRBJ2-3; 8 bases agree with TRBD2. DNA for the CDR3: TGCAGCGTTGAAGATCAGCCCGGGGGGGGTCGCACAGATACGCAGTATTTT. Translating it yields CSVEDQPGGGRTDTQYF.